This T cell receptor beta chain appears in the sequencing data of a study of blood T cell repertoires in COVID-19 (dated by TCRdb to 2020 to 2021). At the level of the whole study: Samples from collaborators originated in the United States, Italy and Spain and spanned both the acute and convalescent phases of COVID-19. The material from the prospective study consisted of cDNA or gDNA derived from T cells, B-cell-depleted T cells, or PBMCs. The dataset comprised deeply sampled blood TCRbeta repertoires from subjects exposed to, actively infected with, or recovered from COVID-19. A freely available public database, intended as a resource for researchers studying the immune response to SARS-CoV-2, is where the repertoires were released. Samples came from the ongoing ImmuneRACE study (first 160 participants) plus 1,254 subjects from 6 global collaborators. A de-identified subject ID, COVID-19 status, age in years and sex were almost always included in the sample metadata. Where HLA class I and class II types were available, the types were taken from metadata supplied by the sample provider, not from assay-based typing.

Participants in the prospective study were enrolled through a virtual design, were aged about 18 to 90 years, and lived in roughly 26 United States geographic areas. Cohort assignment in the prospective study relied on participant-reported clinical history from a screening survey and a study questionnaire. Exposed participants were defined as having been in contact with someone with a PCR-confirmed or clinician-diagnosed COVID-19 case within 2 weeks of study entry. In the prospective study, mobile phlebotomists collected whole blood, serum and a nasopharyngeal or oropharyngeal swab from each participant. Participants in the prospective study had the option to provide additional blood draws and questionnaires over a 2-month period. Blood samples from the prospective study were shipped frozen or at room temperature prior to DNA extraction. Here V drops 8 bases and J drops 2 bases, and the junction holds 6 bases not matched to any gene. The CDR3 numbers 16 residues from cysteine through phenylalanine. The CDR3 DNA has 48 bases and is translated from base 1. As encoded in the germline V gene (reference sequence), CDR1 is LNHDA while CDR2 is SQIVND.

On this clone: The antigen this receptor binds is unknown. No base quality information exists; no much larger clone differs at one position.

The immunoSEQ Assay, a bias-controlled multiplex PCR, was used to amplify TCRbeta CDR3 regions from genomic DNA. Regarding the original processing steps: Nucleated cell counts per sample were estimated from amplification of reference gene primers within the assay. To quantify the absolute abundance of each unique TCRbeta CDR3 rearrangement, sequence reads were collapsed and filtered. For each sample, productive Simpson clonality was calculated as the square root of Simpson's diversity index across productive rearrangements. This immuneACCESS table, as held by TCRdb, lists in-frame sequences with V and J called but not all clones. Of the missing ones, under half trace to an unresolved V gene in checked studies; the others have no known cause. The V and J calls and clone size were taken over from that table, and D and trimming were inferred from the DNA. The sample table records more than 150,000 clones; 80% of these occur just once. The ten largest clones represent roughly an eighth of the sample.

Overall results and qualifications from the work: Clinical and demographic metadata were provided uncurated, with the amount varying by source and participant.

The clonotype was recovered from a man in his fifties or sixties who had been exposed to COVID-19. The chain is made from TRBV19 and TRBJ2-6; 10 nucleotides in the junction match TRBD2. The sequenced material came from PBMCs or T cells enriched from blood (not recorded which). CDR3 sequence: CASASGRGTGANVLTF. Here is the DNA: TGTGCCAGTGCAAGCGGGAGGGGAACTGGGGCCAACGTCCTGACTTTC.